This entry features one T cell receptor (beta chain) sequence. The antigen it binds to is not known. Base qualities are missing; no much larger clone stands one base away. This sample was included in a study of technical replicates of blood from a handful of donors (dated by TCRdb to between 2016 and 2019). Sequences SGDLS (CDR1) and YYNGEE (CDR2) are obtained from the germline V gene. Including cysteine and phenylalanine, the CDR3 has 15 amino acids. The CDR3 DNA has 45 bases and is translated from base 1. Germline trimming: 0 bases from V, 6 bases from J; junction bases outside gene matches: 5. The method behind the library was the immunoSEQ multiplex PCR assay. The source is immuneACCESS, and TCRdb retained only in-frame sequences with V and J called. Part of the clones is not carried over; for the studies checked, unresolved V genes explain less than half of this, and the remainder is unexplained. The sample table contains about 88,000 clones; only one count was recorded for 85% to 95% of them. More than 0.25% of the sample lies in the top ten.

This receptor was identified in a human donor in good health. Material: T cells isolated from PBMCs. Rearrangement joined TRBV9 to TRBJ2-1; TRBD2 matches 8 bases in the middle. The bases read TGTGCCAGCAGCGTAGAAGCGGGGGTCTTCAATGAGCAGTTCTTC. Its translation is CASSVEAGVFNEQFF.